This entry describes one TCR beta chain. CDR3 size: 15 residues. The V gene lost 1 base and the J gene lost 3 bases, with 12 bases spanning the gap. Germline V gives CDR1 LGHDT, CDR2 YNNKEL (reference sequence). This entry comes from a study of control samples from healthy donors and cancer patients. TCRdb's table, derived via immunoSEQ multiplex PCR, lists solely in-frame clones and lacks some. The sample has some 76,000 clones; 75% to 90% are singletons. This rearrangement joins TRBV3-1 (or the pseudogene TRBV3-2) to TRBJ1-1, with D possibly TRBD1 on 6 matching bases. This receptor was taken from a woman aged 45 to 65 with colorectal cancer. The sample comprised PBMCs. The CDR3 DNA follows: TGTGCCAGCAGCCAAGTCGCAGGGGCCTACACTGAAGCTTTCTTT. Encoded protein: CASSQVAGAYTEAFF.